The clone carrying this TCR beta chain was found many times. This CDR3 has 13 residues. Trimming pared 5 bases from V and 6 bases from J, leaving 14 bases between. Germline assignment: CDR1 LNHDA and CDR2 SQIVND (reference sequence). The data derive from a study of Graves' ophthalmopathy and Graves' hyperthyroidism. Amplified material comprised TCR beta CDR3 regions derived from RNA transcripts. Scientists carried out first-round RT-PCR using HTBI primers and then a second-round multiplex PCR. A single record per CDR3 protein comes from TCRdb applying MiXCR to the multiplex PCR reads. Of around 340,000 distinct CDR3 sequences listed, roughly a sixth are singletons.

Material for sequencing was peripheral blood. The receptor comes from an adult man with Graves' ophthalmopathy. The rearrangement uses TRBV19 and TRBJ2-7; D is possibly TRBD1 or TRBD2 (5 bases each). In nucleotides, the CDR3 is TGTGCCAGTAGTTGGCTCGGGGACGGCGAGCAGTACTTC. This codes for CASSWLGDGEQYF.